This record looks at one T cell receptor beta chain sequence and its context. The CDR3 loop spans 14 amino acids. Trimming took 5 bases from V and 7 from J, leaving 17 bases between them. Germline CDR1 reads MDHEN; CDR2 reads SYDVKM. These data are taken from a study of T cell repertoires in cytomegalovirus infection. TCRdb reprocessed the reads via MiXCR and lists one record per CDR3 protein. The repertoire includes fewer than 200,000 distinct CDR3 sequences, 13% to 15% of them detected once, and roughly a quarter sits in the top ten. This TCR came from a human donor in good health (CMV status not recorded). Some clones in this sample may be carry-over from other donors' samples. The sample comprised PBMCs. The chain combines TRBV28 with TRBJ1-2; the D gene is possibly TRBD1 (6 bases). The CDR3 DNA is TGTGCCAGCAGTCCCCCGGGACAACGACGTGGCTACACCTTC. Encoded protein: CASSPPGQRRGYTF.